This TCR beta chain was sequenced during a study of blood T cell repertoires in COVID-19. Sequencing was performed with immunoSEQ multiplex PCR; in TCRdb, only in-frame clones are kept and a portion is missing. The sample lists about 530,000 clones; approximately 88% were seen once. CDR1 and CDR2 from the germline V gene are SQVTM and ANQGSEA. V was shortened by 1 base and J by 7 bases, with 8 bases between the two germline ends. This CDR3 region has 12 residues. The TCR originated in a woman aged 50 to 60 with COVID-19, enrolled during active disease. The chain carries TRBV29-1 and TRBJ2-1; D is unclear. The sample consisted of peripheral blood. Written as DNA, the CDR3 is TGCAGCGTTGAAGCTGGAGTGAATGAGCAGTTCTTC. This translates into CSVEAGVNEQFF.